Shown below are 7 T cell receptor beta chains from a single sample sequenced in a study of cytomegalovirus exposure and HLA in healthy donors. The primer mix had 60 Vbeta and 13 Jbeta primers. TCRdb's table, derived via immunoSEQ multiplex PCR, lists solely in-frame clones and lacks some. The table includes more than 100,000 clones, around 67% detected once. Sequenced: PBMCs. All receptors derive from a woman between 35 and 50 years old in good health and CMV-seronegative.

The chain employs TRBV5-6 and TRBJ2-3, with 7 nucleotides matching TRBD1. V shed 3 bases, J shed 10 bases, and the junction held 5 bases outside the gene matches. The CDR3 runs 12 residues. Germline lookup yields CDR1 SGHDT and CDR2 YYEEEE. In nucleotides, the CDR3 is TGTGCCAGCAGCTCGTCTGACAGGGCGCAGTATTTT. This encodes CASSSSDRAQYF.

V is TRBV5-1 and J is TRBJ1-1; 9 bases map to TRBD1. CDR3 length equals 15 residues. CDR1 and CDR2 from the germline V gene are SGHRS and YFSETQ. The V and J ends lost 4 bases and 1 base, in that order; junction bases with no gene match: 5. The CDR3 DNA is TGCGCCAGCAGCCAAAGACAGGGGGAGAACACTGAAGCTTTCTTT. Encoded protein: CASSQRQGENTEAFF.

This sequence joins TRBV7-9 and TRBJ1-1, with 7 nucleotides matching TRBD1. Germline CDR1 and CDR2: SEHNR and FQNEAQ (reference sequence). This CDR3 region has 18 residues. The trim removed 5 bases at V and 1 base at J, leaving 16 bases unmatched. In nucleotides, the CDR3 is TGTGCCAGCAGCGAGACCGAGGGGGTGACAGGGAGGAACACTGAAGCTTTCTTT. Translation: CASSETEGVTGRNTEAFF.

This clone was found a few times. V usage is TRBV7-7 and J usage is TRBJ2-7; TRBD2 matches at 9 bases. From germline, CDR1 is SSHAT and CDR2 FNYEAQ (reference sequence). This CDR3 contains 15 residues. J lost 3 bases, V lost 3 bases, and 6 bases had no gene match. CDR3: CASSFASGVGYEQYF. The CDR3 DNA follows: TGTGCCAGCAGCTTCGCTAGCGGGGTCGGCTACGAGCAGTACTTC.

The CDR3 DNA reads TGTGCCAGCAGCCATACCGGGAAAAATCAGCCCCAGCATTTT. Amino acids: CASSHTGKNQPQHF. This chain connects TRBV13 to TRBJ1-5, with D uncertain. CDR1 and CDR2 from the germline V gene are PRHDT and FYEKMQ (reference sequence). CDR3 length: 14 amino acids. The V end was cut by 5 bases, the J end by 4 bases, with 12 bases between.

This rearrangement joins TRBV7-8 to TRBJ2-3; 7 bases are a match to TRBD2. V trimming: 5 bases; J trimming: 6 bases; junction bases outside the gene matches: 14. Germline values: CDR1 SGHVS, CDR2 FQNEAQ. This CDR3 is built from 16 residues. The CDR3 DNA reads as TGTGCCAGCAGCCTGGGAAGGACTAGGGGTTTGGATACGCAGTATTTT. Encoded protein: CASSLGRTRGLDTQYF.

The chain is built from TRBV19 and TRBJ1-1; maybe TRBD1 (5 bases). Germline values: CDR1 LNHDA, CDR2 SQIVND (reference sequence). V was trimmed by 1 base and J by 0 bases, leaving 9 bases between them. CDR3 length: 15 residues. CDR3 sequence reads: CASSIGGLLNTEAFF. As DNA, the CDR3 is TGTGCCAGTAGTATAGGGGGCCTACTGAACACTGAAGCTTTCTTT. Drawing the rest from reference TRBV19 and TRBJ1-1, the complete variable domain is DGGITQSPKYLFRKEGQNVTLSCEQNLNHDAMYWYRQDPGQGLRLIYYSQIVNDFQKGDIAEGYSVSREKKESFPLTVTSAQKNPTAFYLCASSIGGLLNTEAFFGQGTRLTVV.